This T cell receptor (beta chain) was identified in a study of blood T cell repertoires in COVID-19. Germline V lookup: CDR1 KGHDR, CDR2 SFDVKD. Between the trimmed V and J ends, which lost 4 bases and 3 bases, there was a span of 3 bases. This CDR3 spans 12 amino acids. The table lists this clone with a count of one. The same CDR3 can be traced to other DNA sequences in this sample. In the original analysis: Amplified reference gene primers provided the basis for estimating nucleated cell counts. Data came from immunoSEQ multiplex PCR; TCRdb stores just in-frame clones and leaves some out. Clone size and the V and J calls come from that table; the DNA yielded D and trimming. Of roughly 100,000 clones listed, roughly nine tenths are singletons.

This TCR was sampled from a woman aged 60-75 years with acute or convalescent COVID-19. The sample taken for sequencing was peripheral blood. V gene TRBV24-1 combines with J gene TRBJ1-5; no clear D. The CDR3 loop is CATSDSNQPQHF. DNA of the CDR3: TGTGCCACCAGTGACTCCAATCAGCCCCAGCATTTT.